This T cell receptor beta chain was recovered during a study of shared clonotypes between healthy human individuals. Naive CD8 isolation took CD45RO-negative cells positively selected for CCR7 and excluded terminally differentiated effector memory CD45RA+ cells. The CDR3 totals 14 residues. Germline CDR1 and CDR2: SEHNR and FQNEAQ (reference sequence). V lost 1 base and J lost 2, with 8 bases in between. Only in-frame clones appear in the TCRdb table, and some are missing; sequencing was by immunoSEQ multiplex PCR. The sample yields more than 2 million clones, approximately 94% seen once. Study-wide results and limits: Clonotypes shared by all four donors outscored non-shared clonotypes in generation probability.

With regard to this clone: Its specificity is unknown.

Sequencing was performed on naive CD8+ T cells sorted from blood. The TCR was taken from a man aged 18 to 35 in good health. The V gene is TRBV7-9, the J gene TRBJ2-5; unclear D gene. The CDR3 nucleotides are TGTGCCAGCAGCTTAGTAAGGGTACAAGAGACCCAGTACTTC. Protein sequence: CASSLVRVQETQYF.